Below, 28 T cell receptor beta chains from the same sample are listed, as sequenced in a study of T cells expressing NK-cell markers. Reprocessing the 5' RACE reads, TCRdb reports a single entry for every CDR3 protein and omits DNA. Recorded for this sample: around 280,000 distinct CDR3 sequences. The sample taken for sequencing was blood T cells: a sorted CD56 or NKG2C T cell subset, CD4+ or CD8+ T cells, or bulk PBMC T cells (not recorded which). These receptors all come from a young man in good health.

The rearrangement uses TRBV6-6 and TRBJ1-4; TCRdb selects TRBD1, and the lack of DNA leaves this call unchecked. CDR1 and CDR2 (germline): MNHNY, SVGAGI (reference sequence). The CDR3 contains 12 residues. CDR3 protein: CASSTQGQQLFF.

The chain combines TRBV5-1 with TRBJ2-3; TCRdb returns TRBD2, unconfirmable since there is no DNA. The germline CDR1 and CDR2 sequences are SGHRS and YFSETQ. The CDR3 extends over 17 amino acids. The CDR3 here is CASSLFSGFTSTDTQYF.

The chain combines TRBV5-4 with TRBJ1-1. Germline-derived CDR1 and CDR2 are SGHNT and YYREEE (reference sequence). The CDR3 is 12 amino acids. The CDR3 spells CASEGWNTEAFF.

The V and J genes are TRBV6-2 or TRBV6-3 and TRBJ2-3; TCRdb outputs TRBD2, but without DNA this stays unchecked. Germline loops: CDR1 MNHEY, CDR2 SVGEGT. There are 17 residues in the CDR3. CDR3 sequence reads: CASRRYPGLGGGDTQYF.

The chain links TRBV6-2 or TRBV6-3 to TRBJ2-3; TCRdb gives TRBD2 as the D gene, but with no DNA this cannot be confirmed. CDR3 length: 16 residues. Germline CDR1 reads MNHEY; CDR2 reads SVGEGT. The CDR3: CASSHLSGSISDTQYF.

J is TRBJ2-5 and V is TRBV6-5; TCRdb picks TRBD1, but there is no DNA to check that call. Germline lookup yields CDR1 MNHEY and CDR2 SVGAGI. This CDR3 has 15 residues. The CDR3 region is CASSPLGQGRETQYF.

This chain connects TRBV12-3 or TRBV12-4 to TRBJ2-3; the TCRdb D gene call, TRBD2, has no DNA to confirm it. This CDR3 has 19 residues. The CDR3 region is CASSLRTSGRAGTGNTQYF.

The chain uses TRBV4-2 and TRBJ2-1; TCRdb picks TRBD1, but there is no DNA to check that call. Germline V lookup: CDR1 LGHNA, CDR2 YNFKEQ. The CDR3 is 14 residues long. CDR3 protein: CASGKQGGSYEQFF.

V and J are TRBV6-1 and TRBJ1-5; TCRdb indicates TRBD1, and absent DNA this call remains unverified. This CDR3 is built from 15 residues. Germline-derived CDR1 and CDR2 are MNHNS and SASEGT. The CDR3 is CASSEAQGNNQPQHF.

This chain joins TRBV6-1 and TRBJ1-5; without DNA, the TCRdb call of TRBD1 cannot be checked. The germline V gene encodes CDR1 MNHNS and CDR2 SASEGT. The CDR3 runs 14 residues. The chain's CDR3 is CASSRTQGNQPQHF.

The chain employs TRBV7-6 and TRBJ1-2; without DNA, the TCRdb call of TRBD1 cannot be checked. The CDR3 covers 16 residues. Germline V gene sequence: CDR1 SGHVS, CDR2 FNYEAQ. The CDR3 loop reads CASSLGQNTANYGYTF.

The chain is built from TRBV20-1 and TRBJ2-1; with no DNA, the TCRdb D assignment of TRBD1 cannot be verified. This CDR3 region has 14 residues. The germline gives CDR1 DFQATT, CDR2 SNEGSKA (reference sequence). CDR3 protein: CSAVQGAAWNEQFF.

The V and J genes are TRBV30 and TRBJ2-1; absent DNA, TCRdb's TRBD2 call cannot be checked. CDR1 and CDR2 from the germline V gene are GTSNPN and SVGIG (reference sequence). There are 14 residues in the CDR3. The CDR3 sequence: CAWSNSGRTGEQFF.

The chain carries TRBV20-1 and TRBJ2-1; TCRdb designates TRBD1, a call that cannot be tested without DNA. Germline V CDR1 and CDR2: DFQATT, SNEGSKA (reference sequence). The CDR3 sequence is 16 residues long. This chain's CDR3 is CSATKATPGTVNEQFF.

V gene TRBV5-1 combines with J gene TRBJ2-1; the D gene TCRdb calls, TRBD2, cannot be checked with no DNA. The CDR3 runs 19 residues. Germline CDR1 reads SGHRS; CDR2 reads YFSETQ. CDR3 residues: CASSLGLAGAYSSYNEQFF. Drawing the rest from reference TRBV5-1 and TRBJ2-1, the complete variable domain is KAGVTQTPRYLIKTRGQQVTLSCSPISGHRSVSWYQQTPGQGLQFLFEYFSETQRNKGNFPGRFSGRQFSNSRSEMNVSTLELGDSALYLCASSLGLAGAYSSYNEQFFGPGTRLTVL.

The chain joins TRBV6-6 to TRBJ1-1; the TCRdb D gene call, TRBD1, has no DNA to confirm it. In germline, CDR1 is MNHNY, CDR2 SVGAGI (reference sequence). The CDR3 contains 13 residues. CDR3: CASTGQGDTEAFF.

This chain links TRBV11-2 with TRBJ2-3; TCRdb selects TRBD1, and the lack of DNA leaves this call unchecked. CDR3 length: 16 residues. CDR1 is SGHAT and CDR2 is FQNNGV in the germline V gene. The CDR3 loop reads CASSLRFGRDTDTQYF.

This chain connects TRBV12-3 or TRBV12-4 to TRBJ2-3. CDR3 size: 13 residues. CDR3 sequence reads: CATQKDSTDTQYF.

V and J are TRBV7-6 and TRBJ2-2; checking the TCRdb D call of TRBD1 is not possible without DNA. The CDR3 is 11 residues long. The germline V gene has CDR1 SGHVS and CDR2 FNYEAQ. The CDR3 protein is CAIWGAGELFF.

This chain links TRBV6-5 with TRBJ2-4. This CDR3 spans 12 amino acids. CDR1 MNHEY and CDR2 SVGAGI come from the germline V gene. CDR3: CASSDLRNIQYF.

The CDR3 sequence is CASSSRDRGVETQYF. V and J are TRBV28 and TRBJ2-5; TCRdb lists TRBD1, though no DNA is available to test this call. The CDR3 is made up of 15 amino acids. Germline CDR1 and CDR2: MDHEN and SYDVKM.

The gene calls are TRBV4-3 and TRBJ1-1; lacking DNA, the TRBD1 call made by TCRdb goes unchecked. The germline V gene has CDR1 LGHNA and CDR2 YSLEER. This CDR3 is 16 amino acids long. The chain's CDR3 is CASSPQGGNLNTEAFF.

The chain links TRBV20-1 to TRBJ2-5; TCRdb designates TRBD1, a call that cannot be tested without DNA. Per the germline V gene, CDR1 is DFQATT and CDR2 is SNEGSKA (reference sequence). The CDR3 is 16 residues long. The CDR3 is CSARIPGQGSQETQYF.

The chain uses TRBV6-5 and TRBJ2-3; TCRdb selects TRBD1, and the lack of DNA leaves this call unchecked. CDR3 length: 15 residues. Germline V gives CDR1 MNHEY, CDR2 SVGAGI. The CDR3 is CASSLTGGSTDTQYF.

The chain joins TRBV12-3 or TRBV12-4 to TRBJ2-1; TCRdb returns TRBD1, unconfirmable since there is no DNA. The CDR3 runs 14 residues. CDR3 protein: CASRGTAYVGEQFF.

This chain joins TRBV7-2 and TRBJ2-2. Germline CDR1 SGHTA, CDR2 FQGNSA. The CDR3 is 12 amino acids. The CDR3 loop is CASSRRTGELFF.

The chain combines TRBV11-3 with TRBJ2-5; TCRdb names TRBD2, which stays unverified in the absence of DNA. Germline V gene lookup returns CDR1 SGHNT and CDR2 YENEEA. This CDR3 spans 14 amino acids. CDR3: CASSLGLVQETQYF.

The chain is built from TRBV18 and TRBJ2-1; TCRdb's D gene call, TRBD2, goes unchecked for lack of DNA. Germline-derived CDR1 and CDR2 are KGHSH and LQKENI. There are 12 residues in the CDR3. CDR3 loop: CASSPPTSVGFF.